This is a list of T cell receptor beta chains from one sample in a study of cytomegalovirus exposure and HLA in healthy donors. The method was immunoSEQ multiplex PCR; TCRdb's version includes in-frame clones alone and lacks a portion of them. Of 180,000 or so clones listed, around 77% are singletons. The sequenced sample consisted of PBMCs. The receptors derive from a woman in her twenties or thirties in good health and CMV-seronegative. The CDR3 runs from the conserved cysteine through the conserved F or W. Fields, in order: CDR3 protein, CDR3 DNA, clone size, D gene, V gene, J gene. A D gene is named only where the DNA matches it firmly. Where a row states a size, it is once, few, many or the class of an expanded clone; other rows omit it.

CASSLLNEAFF	TGTGCCAGCAGCTTGCTTAATGAAGCTTTCTTT	.	.	TRBV5-6	TRBJ1-1
CASSSYRDRGYQPQHF	TGTGCCAGCAGTTCCTACCGGGACAGGGGGTATCAGCCCCAGCATTTT	.	TRBD1	TRBV27	TRBJ1-5
CASSYDRILETQYF	TGTGCCAGCAGCTACGACAGGATACTAGAGACCCAGTACTTC	medium-sized	.	TRBV6-5	TRBJ2-5
CAISEPDRAERETQYF	TGTGCCATCAGTGAGCCGGACAGGGCGGAACGAGAGACCCAGTACTTC	few	TRBD1	TRBV10-3	TRBJ2-5
CASSTTVGFGAFF	TGTGCCAGCAGTACGACAGTGGGGTTCGGAGCTTTCTTT	.	.	TRBV6-1	TRBJ1-1
CASSLGYRGLSTEAFF	TGCGCCAGCAGCTTGGGTTACAGGGGGCTGAGCACTGAAGCTTTCTTT	.	TRBD1	TRBV5-1	TRBJ1-1
CASSAGTGGGYTF	TGTGCCAGCAGTGCCGGGACAGGGGGCGGCTACACCTTC	.	TRBD1	TRBV25-1	TRBJ1-2
CAWSSLTEAFF	TGTGCCTGGAGTTCCCTCACTGAAGCTTTCTTT	.	.	TRBV30	TRBJ1-1
CASSFEAAVWNGNTIYF	TGTGCCAGCAGCTTCGAGGCGGCCGTGTGGAATGGAAACACCATATATTTT	.	.	TRBV11-2	TRBJ1-3
CASSWRGLQPQHF	TGTGCCAGCAGTTGGAGGGGGCTACAGCCCCAGCATTTT	.	TRBD1	TRBV6-1	TRBJ1-5
CASRGGPYEQYF	TGTGCCAGCAGAGGGGGACCCTACGAGCAGTACTTC	.	.	TRBV25-1	TRBJ2-7
CASSQDGTGHNQPQHF	TGCGCCAGCAGCCAAGATGGGACAGGCCACAATCAGCCCCAGCATTTT	.	TRBD1	TRBV4-3	TRBJ1-5